This passage covers 28 T cell receptor beta chains from one sample sequenced in a study of graft-versus-host responses after intestinal transplantation. Using immunoSEQ multiplex PCR, the repertoire was profiled, and TCRdb retains in-frame clones only, with some absent. The sample lists thousands of clones, roughly two thirds occurring once. The authors processed graft tissue to release intraepithelial and lamina propria lymphocytes. This specimen was ileum tissue, taken roughly 55 days after transplant. These receptors originate from a human patient who received an intestinal transplant, so some T cells may come from the graft donor.

The chain couples TRBV6-5 to TRBJ2-7; 9 nucleotides match TRBD1. CDR3 length: 14 amino acids. V shed 5 bases, J shed 3 bases, and the junction held 5 bases outside the gene matches. Germline V gene lookup returns CDR1 MNHEY and CDR2 SVGAGI. The CDR3 reads CASSTTGGYYEQYV. The CDR3 DNA reads as TGTGCCAGCAGTACTACAGGGGGCTACTACGAGCAGTACGTC.

V usage is TRBV2 and J usage is TRBJ2-5; D is unresolved. V lost 8 bases and J lost 6, with 25 bases in between. The CDR3 length is 16 residues. Germline V gene lookup returns CDR1 SNHLY and CDR2 FYNNEI. CDR3 in amino acids: CASSSDLGAPLKTQYF. In nucleotides, the CDR3 is TGTGCCAGCTCGTCAGACTTAGGTGCCCCTTTGAAGACCCAGTACTTC.

The J gene is TRBJ1-6, the V gene TRBV2; 9 bases agree with TRBD1. The CDR3 covers 21 residues. CDR1 and CDR2 (germline): SNHLY, FYNNEI. Trimming at V came to 7 bases and at J to 2 bases, leaving 21 bases not matched to a gene. The CDR3, as DNA: TGTGCCAGCAACACCATGGATACTGAGGGACAGGGTAACCCCTATAATTCACCCCTCCACTTT. It codes for CASNTMDTEGQGNPYNSPLHF.

V gene TRBV6-1 combines with J gene TRBJ1-5, with a tentative D call TRBD1 (5 bases). The CDR3 runs to 15 residues. The V end was cut by 1 base, the J end by 0 bases, with 7 bases between. Germline CDR1 MNHNS, CDR2 SASEGT. The chain's CDR3 is CASSEGRVSNQPQHF. CDR3 DNA sequence: TGTGCCAGCAGTGAAGGCAGGGTTAGCAATCAGCCCCAGCATTTT.

V gene TRBV4-1 combines with J gene TRBJ1-6; D perhaps matches TRBD1 (5 bases). Deletions cut 0 bases from V and 9 bases from J, with 15 bases between. This CDR3 contains 16 residues. CDR1 MGHRA and CDR2 YSYEKL come from the germline V gene. The CDR3 here is CASSQDLSGMSSPLHF. CDR3 nucleotides: TGCGCCAGCAGCCAAGATTTATCAGGGATGAGTTCACCCCTCCACTTT.

This chain links TRBV9 with TRBJ2-3; TRBD2 matches at 9 bases. The CDR3 has 15 amino acids. Germline values: CDR1 SGDLS, CDR2 YYNGEE. The trim removed 3 bases at V and 2 bases at J, leaving 4 bases unmatched. CDR3 residues: CASSGAGGPTDTQYF. The CDR3 DNA follows: TGTGCCAGCAGCGGAGCGGGGGGTCCCACAGATACGCAGTATTTT.

The CDR3 spells CASSPNRVDTQYF. CDR3 in DNA: TGTGCCAGCAGCCCAAACAGGGTGGATACGCAGTATTTT. This chain joins TRBV2 and TRBJ2-3, with a weak D call TRBD1 (6 bases). Germline CDR1 and CDR2: SNHLY and FYNNEI. This CDR3 comprises 13 residues. V was shortened by 6 bases and J by 6 bases, with 13 bases between the two germline ends.

The genes are TRBV6-1 and TRBJ1-6; tentative D call: TRBD1 (5 bases). Germline CDR1 is MNHNS and CDR2 is SASEGT. The V end was cut by 7 bases, the J end by 5 bases, with 15 bases between. This CDR3 contains 15 residues. The CDR3 protein is CASILIGGHNSPLHF. The DNA of the CDR3 is TGTGCCAGCATCCTGATCGGGGGTCATAATTCACCCCTCCACTTT.

The chain uses TRBV5-1 and TRBJ2-6; TRBD1 is a possible D gene (5 bases). Looked up from germline, CDR1 is SGHRS and CDR2 is YFSETQ. The CDR3 length is 15 residues. V lost 3 bases to trimming and J lost 4 bases, with 11 bases between them. CDR3 nucleotides: TGCGCCAGCAGCTCCAGGGTCTCGGGGGCCAACGTCCTGACTTTC. The encoded protein is CASSSRVSGANVLTF.

Comments on this clone: The germline gene is not matched at one end of the junction; a read error may be the cause. The CDR3 DNA reads as TGTGCTAGCAGCAGGGACAGGGACGCTGAAGCTTTCTTT. This codes for CASSRDRDAEAFF. This chain connects TRBV7-7 to TRBJ1-1, with TRBD1 matching 9 bases. The germline V gene encodes CDR1 SSHAT and CDR2 FNYEAQ (reference sequence). The CDR3 has 13 residues. The full variable domain, in which reference TRBV7-7 and TRBJ1-1 provide the parts outside the CDR3, is GAGVSQSPRYKVTKRGQDVTLRCDPISSHATLYWYQQALGQGPEFLTYFNYEAQPDKSGLPSDRFSAERPEGSISTLTIQRTEQRDSAMYRCASSRDRDAEAFFGQGTRLTVV.

The chain is built from TRBV19 and TRBJ2-7; possible D gene TRBD1, 5 bases. The CDR3 covers 15 residues. Between the trimmed V and J ends, which lost 6 bases and 3 bases, there was a span of 18 bases. Germline V gene lookup returns CDR1 LNHDA and CDR2 SQIVND (reference sequence). The CDR3 coding sequence is TGTGCCAGTAGCCTATCGGAAGGGGCGGACTACGAGCAGTACTTC. It yields the protein CASSLSEGADYEQYF.

The J gene is TRBJ2-3, the V gene TRBV11-1; no clear D. V lost 1 base and J lost 2, with 7 bases in between. The CDR3 has 14 residues. Germline V gene sequence: CDR1 SGHAT, CDR2 FQDESV (reference sequence). CDR3 region: CASSLGSYTDTQYF. The DNA for the CDR3 is TGTGCCAGCAGCTTAGGATCCTACACAGATACGCAGTATTTT.

Only a few counts were recorded for this clone. The gene calls are TRBV27 and TRBJ2-5; weak D call: TRBD1 (6 bases). The length of the CDR3 is 15 residues. The V gene lost 5 bases and the J gene lost 2 bases, with 15 bases spanning the gap. CDR1 MNHEY and CDR2 SMNVEV come from the germline V gene (reference sequence). The CDR3 loop is CASSPLTGLQETQYF. The CDR3 DNA sequence: TGTGCCAGCAGTCCCCTGACAGGTCTTCAAGAGACCCAGTACTTC.

The rearrangement joins TRBV7-9 to TRBJ2-3; D gene uncertain. CDR3 length: 14 amino acids. The V gene lost 1 base and the J gene lost 0 bases, with 5 bases spanning the gap. Germline lookup yields CDR1 SEHNR and CDR2 FQNEAQ (reference sequence). Written as DNA, the CDR3 is TGTGCCAGCAGCTTAGGACTGAGCACAGATACGCAGTATTTT. It encodes CASSLGLSTDTQYF.

This clone was counted only a few times. In nucleotides, the CDR3 is TGTGCCAGCAGCCAGCCAGGCGGGGGCCAAGAGACCCAGTACTTC. Translating it yields CASSQPGGGQETQYF. The chain combines TRBV4-2 with TRBJ2-5; 7 bases agree with TRBD2. Germline values: CDR1 LGHNA, CDR2 YNFKEQ. V dropped 3 bases and J dropped 1; count of bases not matched to a gene: 5. The CDR3 spans 15 residues.

The chain employs TRBV13 and TRBJ2-2; the match to TRBD2 covers 8 bases. After removal of 5 bases from V and 7 bases from J, the junction contained 12 bases not matched to a gene. The germline V gene has CDR1 PRHDT and CDR2 FYEKMQ (reference sequence). The CDR3 spans 16 residues. The DNA for the CDR3 is TGTGCCAGCAGCCCCTCTGCGGGGGGCCGCAACGGGGAGCTGTTTTTT. The encoded protein is CASSPSAGGRNGELFF.

V is TRBV4-3 and J is TRBJ2-1; D not certain. This CDR3 has 14 residues. Germline CDR1 is LGHNA and CDR2 is YSLEER. V was cut by 0 bases and J by 3 bases, with 6 bases left in between. CDR3 sequence: CASSQDGGYNEQFF. DNA of the CDR3: TGCGCCAGCAGCCAAGATGGCGGCTACAATGAGCAGTTCTTC.

The J gene is TRBJ1-1, the V gene TRBV30; TRBD1 matches at 10 bases. The CDR3 covers 14 residues. CDR1 is GTSNPN and CDR2 is SVGIG in the germline V gene (reference sequence). The junction had 8 bases not matched to a gene; V was cut back by 5 bases and J by 5 bases. This CDR3 is CAWLMGTGATEAFF. CDR3 nucleotide sequence: TGTGCCTGGTTGATGGGGACAGGGGCTACTGAAGCTTTCTTT.

This rearrangement joins TRBV9 to TRBJ2-2; TRBD1 matches at 7 bases. This CDR3 is 15 amino acids long. The V and J ends lost 0 bases and 4 bases, in that order; junction bases with no gene match: 3. Germline V gene sequence: CDR1 SGDLS, CDR2 YYNGEE. In DNA, the CDR3 is TGTGCCAGCAGCGTAGAGACAGGGAGCACCGGGGAGCTGTTTTTT. Protein sequence: CASSVETGSTGELFF. Full variable domain (rest looked up from reference TRBV9 and TRBJ2-2): DSGVTQTPKHLITATGQRVTLRCSPRSGDLSVYWYQQSLDQGLQFLIQYYNGEERAKGNILERFSAQQFPDLHSELNLSSLELGDSALYFCASSVETGSTGELFFGEGSRLTVL.

This clone occurred once. This chain connects TRBV7-9 to TRBJ1-2; weak D call: TRBD1 (6 bases). The CDR3 has 15 amino acids. V lost 1 base and J 5 bases, leaving 14 bases between the germline ends. Germline lookup yields CDR1 SEHNR and CDR2 FQNEAQ (reference sequence). The CDR3 nucleotides read TGTGCCAGCAGCTTAGGCCGAGGGGGAGGGTATGGCTACACCTTC. Its translation is CASSLGRGGGYGYTF.

This chain's CDR3 is CASRLDRLLTYEQYF. CDR3 DNA sequence: TGTGCCAGCAGACTCGACAGACTCCTCACCTACGAGCAGTACTTC. This chain links TRBV2 with TRBJ2-7, with D possibly being TRBD1 (5 bases). The CDR3 totals 15 residues. Trimming removed 6 bases from V and 2 bases from J, with 17 bases in between. Germline V gene sequence: CDR1 SNHLY, CDR2 FYNNEI.

The chain links TRBV11-2 to TRBJ2-7; perhaps TRBD1 as D (7 bases). This CDR3 has 15 residues. The germline CDR1 and CDR2 sequences are SGHAT and FQNNGV. Trimming stripped 10 bases from V and 6 bases from J, with 25 bases between. The CDR3 is CATTGWQGGISEQYV. CDR3 in DNA: TGTGCCACTACAGGGTGGCAGGGGGGAATTAGCGAGCAGTACGTC.

V usage is TRBV7-2 and J usage is TRBJ2-5; D not certain. Germline CDR1 SGHTA, CDR2 FQGNSA. The ends were cut back, 2 bases at V and 4 bases at J, with 5 bases in the middle. The CDR3 runs to 12 residues. The CDR3 DNA sequence: TGTGCCAGCAGCTTAATCGGAGAGACCCAGTACTTC. As protein: CASSLIGETQYF.

Worth noting for this clone: Other DNA sequences in the sample encode the same CDR3. The rearrangement links TRBV10-3 to TRBJ2-7; TRBD2 matches 7 bases. Germline lookup yields CDR1 ENHRY and CDR2 SYGVKD. The CDR3 spans 13 residues. V was pared by 2 bases and J by 4 bases, with 2 bases of the junction left unmatched. The CDR3 sequence: CAISEGRGYEQYV. The CDR3 DNA is TGTGCCATCAGTGAGGGGCGGGGGTACGAGCAGTACGTC.

The J gene is TRBJ2-2, the V gene TRBV10-3; TRBD2 is a possible D gene (5 bases). CDR1 and CDR2 (germline): ENHRY, SYGVKD. This CDR3 spans 17 amino acids. Trimming took 5 bases from V and 1 from J, leaving 17 bases between them. In DNA form, the CDR3 reads TGTGCCATCAGTCCACGGGGATTTACGGAGAACACCGGGGAGCTGTTTTTT. Translating it yields CAISPRGFTENTGELFF.

This clone occurred a few times. The gene calls are TRBV28 and TRBJ1-5; D is uncertain. The germline V gene has CDR1 MDHEN and CDR2 SYDVKM. The CDR3 is 14 amino acids. Trimming took 5 bases from V and 1 from J, leaving 9 bases between them. The CDR3 protein is CASSPPVSNQPQHF. DNA of the CDR3: TGTGCCAGCAGTCCCCCCGTAAGCAATCAGCCCCAGCATTTT.

This chain links TRBV5-1 with TRBJ1-2; D perhaps matches TRBD1 (6 bases). The V end was cut by 1 base, the J end by 0 bases, with 16 bases between. This CDR3 has 17 amino acids. CDR1 and CDR2 from the germline V gene are SGHRS and YFSETQ. In DNA form, the CDR3 reads TGCGCCAGCAGCTTGACTCTCCCTGGGACATCTAACTATGGCTACACCTTC. This translates into CASSLTLPGTSNYGYTF.

The chain is built from TRBV2 and TRBJ2-4, with TRBD1 identical over 7 bases. The germline gives CDR1 SNHLY, CDR2 FYNNEI. CDR3 length equals 12 residues. With 6 bases clipped from V and 8 bases from J, the junction kept 4 bases outside the gene matches. The CDR3 reads CASRDGQDIQYF. CDR3 DNA sequence: TGTGCCAGCAGGGACGGACAGGACATTCAGTACTTC.